This TCR beta chain stems from a study of shared clonotypes between healthy human individuals. Study-wide findings and caveats: Of the naive CD4 clonotypes, around 5.2% were shared across four donors.

The germline gives CDR1 SGHTA, CDR2 FQGNSA. This CDR3 is 16 amino acids long. After removal of 2 bases from V and 0 bases from J, the junction contained 5 bases not matched to a gene. On this clone itself: Its cognate antigen is unknown.

Generated by immunoSEQ multiplex PCR, the TCRdb table keeps only in-frame clones and is missing some. The table records more than 2 million clones, under 97% of them present only once. Sequencing input: naive CD4+ T cells sorted from blood. The subset: CD45RA+ positively selected. The rearrangement joins TRBV7-2 to TRBJ2-7; 9 bases fit TRBD2. The clonotype was recovered from a man younger than 35 in good health. CDR3 loop: CASSLLAGPSSYEQYF. The CDR3 DNA sequence: TGTGCCAGCAGCTTACTAGCGGGACCTAGCTCCTACGAGCAGTACTTC.